Following are 17 T cell receptor beta chains from one sample sequenced in a study of preoperative IRX-2 immunotherapy in early breast cancer. The sample's treatment: preoperative locoregional IRX-2 cytokine immunotherapy. Clones were read by immunoSEQ multiplex PCR, and TCRdb kept only the in-frame ones, dropping some. The data contain approximately 11,000 clones, over 75% of them singletons. The sample here was lymph node tissue, taken before IRX-2 immunotherapy. These receptors were collected from a human donor with breast cancer.

This chain uses TRBV11-3 with TRBJ2-7, with TRBD1 as a possible D gene (6 bases). Germline CDR1 SGHNT, CDR2 YENEEA. This CDR3 is built from 14 residues. V lost 5 bases, J lost 2 bases, and 13 bases lay in between. Here the CDR3 reads CASSPPTGAYEQYF. The CDR3 DNA reads TGTGCCAGCAGCCCACCGACAGGCGCCTACGAGCAGTACTTC.

CDR3 sequence: CASGGVEFGEQFF. The CDR3 coding sequence is TGCGCCAGCGGCGGGGTAGAGTTTGGTGAGCAGTTCTTC. The chain couples TRBV1 to TRBJ2-1; the D call of TRBD2 is as the table states it, not checked on the DNA. TRBV1 is a pseudogene locus. The CDR3 loop spans 13 amino acids.

This chain connects TRBV11-3 to TRBJ2-2, with 11 positions matching TRBD2. The germline V gene has CDR1 SGHNT and CDR2 YENEEA. J lost 1 base, V lost 4 bases, and 5 bases had no gene match. The CDR3 spans 17 residues. CDR3 coding DNA: TGTGCCAGCAGCTCAAGACTAGCGGGACTGAACACCGGGGAGCTGTTTTTT. This gives the protein CASSSRLAGLNTGELFF. The full variable domain, completed using reference TRBV11-3 and TRBJ2-2, is EAGVVQSPRYKIIEKKQPVAFWCNPISGHNTLYWYLQNLGQGPELLIRYENEEAVDDSQLPKDRFSAERLKGVDSTLKIQPAELGDSAVYLCASSSRLAGLNTGELFFGEGSRLTVL.

The chain uses TRBV6-8 and TRBJ2-7; 8 nucleotides align to TRBD2. The CDR3 spans 15 residues. The junction had 10 bases not matched to a gene; V was cut back by 6 bases and J by 3 bases. Germline CDR1 and CDR2: MNHGY and SAAAGT. The DNA for the CDR3 is TGTGCCAGCAGCACACCGGGACTAGGACACTACGAGCAGTACTTC. Its translation is CASSTPGLGHYEQYF.

This clone was picked up a small number of times. This rearrangement joins TRBV6-8 to TRBJ1-1; 7 positions agree with TRBD1. The CDR3 spans 15 residues. CDR1 and CDR2 from the germline V gene are MNHGY and SAAAGT. The trim removed 6 bases at V and 1 base at J, leaving 8 bases unmatched. In DNA, the CDR3 is TGTGCCAGCAGGCCCCGGACAGGACCGAACACTGAAGCTTTCTTT. Protein sequence: CASRPRTGPNTEAFF.

The rearrangement links TRBV27 to TRBJ1-2; TRBD1 matches 9 bases. There are 16 residues in the CDR3. Germline V gives CDR1 MNHEY, CDR2 SMNVEV (reference sequence). The J segment lost 9 bases and the V segment lost 5 bases, leaving 16 bases of the junction unmatched. CDR3 DNA sequence: TGTGCCAGCAGTCACACAACCCTTACAGGGGGCATGCGCTACACCTTC. Its translation: CASSHTTLTGGMRYTF.

This chain connects TRBV6-4 to TRBJ1-3; D is uncertain. Germline V lookup: CDR1 MRHNA, CDR2 SNTAGT. Between the trimmed V and J ends, which lost 6 bases and 1 base, there was a span of 13 bases. The CDR3 sequence is 15 residues long. The CDR3 here is CASSRGSISGNTIYF. CDR3 DNA sequence: TGTGCCAGCAGCCGTGGGTCCATTTCTGGAAACACCATATATTTT.

This chain connects TRBV6-8 to TRBJ1-1; D ambiguous. V lost 9 bases, J lost 1 base, and 15 bases lay in between. The germline V gene has CDR1 MNHGY and CDR2 SAAAGT. The length of the CDR3 is 14 residues. The CDR3: CASFHFQTNTEAFF. For the CDR3, the DNA is TGTGCCAGTTTCCATTTTCAGACGAACACTGAAGCTTTCTTT.

The rearrangement links TRBV28 to TRBJ1-5, with D hard to call. With 7 bases removed from V and 7 bases from J, the gap between germline ends came to 11 bases. Germline CDR1 reads MDHEN; CDR2 reads SYDVKM. The CDR3 is made up of 12 amino acids. The CDR3 sequence is CASKGQWQPQHF. In DNA, the CDR3 is TGTGCCAGCAAAGGGCAATGGCAGCCCCAGCATTTT.

This chain uses TRBV11-3 with TRBJ2-7, with 12 bases identical to TRBD1. Germline V CDR1 and CDR2: SGHNT, YENEEA. The J segment lost 0 bases and the V segment lost 4 bases, leaving 13 bases of the junction unmatched. The CDR3 contains 19 residues. CDR3: CASSSSSRDRGLNSYEQYF. As DNA, the CDR3 is TGTGCCAGCAGCTCCTCCTCCCGGGACAGGGGGCTCAACTCCTACGAGCAGTACTTC.

This clone was detected once. The chain is built from TRBV16 and TRBJ1-4; D unresolved. Germline CDR1 KGHSY, CDR2 FQNENV. The CDR3 covers 22 residues. V lost 2 bases and J lost 6, with 34 bases in between. The CDR3 DNA reads TGTGCCAGCAGCCAAGAAAAGCATATACTCTGGCAGTCCCTCGACGAGGATGAAAAACTGTTTTTT. The encoded protein is CASSQEKHILWQSLDEDEKLFF.

The table lists this clone with a few counts. The CDR3 DNA reads TGTGCCACCAGCAGAGTTAGAGCGGGACGCGAGACCCAGTACTTC. This gives the protein CATSRVRAGRETQYF. The chain links TRBV15 to TRBJ2-5, with 7 bases that match TRBD2. This CDR3 is 15 amino acids long. V shed 1 base and J 5 bases; nucleotides not matched to a gene: 7. Germline values: CDR1 LNHNV, CDR2 YYDKDF (reference sequence).

CDR3 sequence (DNA): TGTGCCAGCAGTTACAGGCGGACAGGATCCTACGAGCAGTACTTC. It translates to CASSYRRTGSYEQYF. The V gene is TRBV6-8, the J gene TRBJ2-7; TRBD1 matches 7 bases. Trimming took 2 bases from V and 1 from J; bases not matched to a gene: 5. This CDR3 has 15 amino acids. Germline lookup yields CDR1 MNHGY and CDR2 SAAAGT.

The rearrangement uses TRBV29-1 and TRBJ1-1; no firm D call. CDR3 size: 12 residues. Per the germline V gene, CDR1 is SQVTM and CDR2 is ANQGSEA. With 0 bases removed from V and 7 bases from J, the gap between germline ends came to 9 bases. CDR3 sequence reads: CSVEDFPDEAFF. The CDR3 DNA sequence: TGCAGCGTTGAAGATTTCCCAGATGAAGCTTTCTTT.

The rearrangement links TRBV5-1 to TRBJ2-2; possible D gene TRBD1, 5 bases. V dropped 0 bases and J dropped 0 bases, with 12 bases sitting between them. CDR1 SGHRS and CDR2 YFSETQ come from the germline V gene. CDR3 length: 17 residues. CDR3 DNA: TGCGCCAGCAGCTTGGCCGGAGCAGGGCCGAACACCGGGGAGCTGTTTTTT. This gives the protein CASSLAGAGPNTGELFF.

V usage is TRBV19 and J usage is TRBJ1-1; no definite D call. This CDR3 comprises 14 residues. V gave up 9 bases and J gave up 5 bases, with 19 bases separating them. Germline V CDR1 and CDR2: LNHDA, SQIVND (reference sequence). CDR3 sequence: CASTPVGDVTEAFF. The CDR3 DNA reads TGTGCCAGCACCCCTGTGGGCGACGTGACTGAAGCTTTCTTT.

The chain couples TRBV7-6 to TRBJ2-1; 8 bases map to TRBD1. Germline CDR1 reads SGHVS; CDR2 reads FNYEAQ. The CDR3 sequence is 17 residues long. V trimming: 1 base; J trimming: 7 bases; junction bases outside the gene matches: 12. The chain's CDR3 is CASSLGGSGGAWNEQFF. In nucleotides, the CDR3 is TGTGCCAGCAGCTTAGGAGGGTCAGGGGGCGCTTGGAATGAGCAGTTCTTC. Drawing the rest from reference TRBV7-6 and TRBJ2-1, the complete variable domain is GAGVSQSPRYKVTKRGQDVALRCDPISGHVSLYWYRQALGQGPEFLTYFNYEAQQDKSGLPNDRFSAERPEGSISTLTIQRTEQRDSAMYRCASSLGGSGGAWNEQFFGPGTRLTVL.